The entry that follows covers one TCR beta chain sequence. This receptor's antigen is unknown. Base quality data are lacking; no much larger clone is found one base away. The data stem from a study of blood T cell repertoires in COVID-19 (dated by TCRdb to about 2020). Background for the entire study: The collaborator samples originated in the United States, Italy and Spain and spanned the acute and convalescent phases of COVID-19. The material from the prospective study consisted of cDNA or gDNA derived from T cells, B-cell-depleted T cells, or PBMCs. The dataset comprised deeply sampled blood TCRbeta repertoires from subjects exposed to, actively infected with, or recovered from COVID-19. The repertoires were released in a freely available public database meant as a resource for research on the immune response to SARS-CoV-2. The samples were drawn from two sources: the first 160 participants of the ongoing ImmuneRACE study, and 950 to 1,500 subjects contributed by 6 global collaborators. Sample metadata almost always included a de-identified subject ID, COVID-19 status, age in years and sex. Where HLA class I and class II types were available, the types were taken from metadata supplied by the sample provider, not from assay-based typing. Overall study outcomes, separate from this receptor: How much clinical and demographic metadata was included differed by source and by participant, and the metadata was provided uncurated.

In the prospective study, participants were about 18 to 90 years old, resided in 25 or so geographic areas of the United States, and were enrolled through a virtual design. In the prospective study, participants were assigned to cohorts based on the clinical history participants reported in a screening survey and a study questionnaire. Each participant in the prospective study had whole blood, serum and a nasopharyngeal or oropharyngeal swab collected by mobile phlebotomists. Over an approximately two-month period, participants in the prospective study had the option of providing additional blood draws and questionnaires. Prospective study blood samples were shipped either frozen or at room temperature before DNA extraction. TCRbeta CDR3 regions were amplified from genomic DNA by means of the immunoSEQ Assay, a bias-controlled multiplex PCR. Per the source publication's procedure: Nucleated cell counts per sample were estimated from amplification of reference gene primers within the assay. Sequence reads were collapsed and filtered to measure the absolute abundance of every unique TCRbeta CDR3 rearrangement. Productive Simpson clonality was computed per sample as the square root of Simpson's diversity index over productive rearrangements. Not all clones reach the TCRdb copy of this immuneACCESS table, which keeps in-frame sequences only. Checked studies attribute under half of the gap to unresolved V genes and leave the rest unexplained. Clone size and the V and J calls come from that table; the DNA yielded D and trimming. In all, the sample holds around 200,000 clones, and about 91% of those were seen once. The ten largest make up 10% of the sample.

From the cysteine through the phenylalanine, the CDR3 covers 19 amino acids. Here the CDR3 DNA is all that survives: 57 bases in frame from base 1. Trimming removed 3 bases from V and 5 bases from J; the gene matches leave 14 bases unexplained. The germline V gene encodes CDR1 KGHDR and CDR2 SFDVKD. The sequencing input was PBMCs or T cells enriched from blood (not recorded which). The receptor comes from a young man with acute COVID-19. Here the chain combines TRBV24-1 and TRBJ2-1, with TRBD1 identical over 11 junction bases. The bases are TGTGCCACCAGTGATCCTCCGGGACAGGGGGACCCCGTTAACAATGAGCAGTTCTTC. This sequence encodes CATSDPPGQGDPVNNEQFF.